The present T cell receptor beta chain was sequenced within a study of blood T cell repertoires in COVID-19. Across the whole study: Spain, Italy and the United States supplied samples that represented acute and convalescent COVID-19.

The table came from immunoSEQ multiplex PCR; TCRdb's copy has only in-frame clones and leaves some out. Of around 140,000 clones in the sample, 84% are singletons; the top ten hold about 18%. The germline V gene encodes CDR1 SQVTM and CDR2 ANQGSEA. Between the trimmed V and J ends, which lost 4 bases and 6 bases, there was a span of 13 bases. This CDR3 is built from 12 residues. This TCR came from a woman aged 80 or over with acute or convalescent COVID-19. The sample comprised peripheral blood. The chain recombines TRBV29-1 with TRBJ2-7, with D tentatively TRBD2 (6 bases). The CDR3 here is CSVGEVSGEQYF. The CDR3 DNA reads as TGCAGCGTTGGGGAGGTCTCTGGCGAGCAGTACTTC.